These 27 T cell receptor beta chains came from one sample sequenced in a study of Graves' ophthalmopathy and Graves' hyperthyroidism. Amplified TCR beta CDR3 regions were obtained using RNA transcripts as template. An initial RT-PCR round employing HTBI primers preceded a second-round multiplex PCR. TCRdb re-called the multiplex PCR reads with MiXCR, one entry per CDR3 protein. The sample contains 650,000 to 900,000 distinct CDR3 sequences, around 40% of which appear only once. Sequences were obtained from peripheral blood. Source of these receptors: an adult man with Graves' ophthalmopathy.

The V and J genes are TRBV25-1 and TRBJ2-2, with unresolved D. The V end lost 4 bases, the J end lost 7 bases, and 13 bases lay between the germline ends. Germline CDR1 and CDR2: MGHDK and SYGVNS. CDR3 length: 14 amino acids. The DNA for the CDR3 is TGTGCCAGCAGTGTGACGACCGGGCTCGGGGAGCTGTTTTTT. As protein: CASSVTTGLGELFF.

This clonotype was counted a few times. V usage is TRBV7-9 and J usage is TRBJ2-6, with D perhaps matching TRBD1 or TRBD2 (5 bases each). This CDR3 has 16 residues. The germline gives CDR1 SEHNR, CDR2 FQNEAQ (reference sequence). V was shortened by 8 bases and J by 4 bases, with 18 bases between the two germline ends. This chain's CDR3 is CASSPRIGTGANVLTF. The CDR3 DNA is TGTGCCAGCTCACCACGGATCGGGACCGGGGCCAACGTCCTGACTTTC.

Comments on this clonotype: Possible read error: a much larger clone is one base away. The J gene is TRBJ2-5, the V gene TRBV7-9; perhaps TRBD2 as D (5 bases). V was shortened by 1 base and J by 7 bases, with 13 bases between the two germline ends. The CDR3 runs to 14 residues. Germline CDR1 reads SEHNR; CDR2 reads FQNEAQ (reference sequence). DNA of the CDR3: TGTGCCAGCAGCTTAGTTGGGAGCTGGGGGACCCAGTACTTC. Encoded protein: CASSLVGSWGTQYF.

This clonotype occurred many times. The CDR3 DNA reads TGTGCCAGCAGTGAAGCACGTCAGGGGATACGATACCAGCCCCAGCATTTT. Translation gives CASSEARQGIRYQPQHF. This chain uses TRBV2 with TRBJ1-5, with D possibly matching TRBD1 (6 bases). The CDR3 has 17 residues. Germline lookup yields CDR1 SNHLY and CDR2 FYNNEI. V shed 0 bases and J shed 7 bases, with 19 bases lying between them. The full variable domain, with the rest looked up from reference TRBV2 and TRBJ1-5, is EPEVTQTPSHQVTQMGQEVILRCVPISNHLYFYWYRQILGQKVEFLVSFYNNEISEKSEIFDDQFSVERPDGSNFTLKIRSTKLEDSAMYFCASSEARQGIRYQPQHFGDGTRLSIL.

This clonotype has at least ten counts. This chain joins TRBV2 and TRBJ1-2; 11 nucleotides line up with TRBD1. Trimming took 5 bases from V and 0 from J; bases not matched to a gene: 2. Germline assignment: CDR1 SNHLY and CDR2 FYNNEI. The CDR3 is 15 amino acids. The CDR3 protein is CASSRDRGTNYGYTF. In DNA, the CDR3 is TGTGCCAGCAGTCGGGACAGGGGGACTAACTATGGCTACACCTTC. Looking up the rest from reference TRBV2 and TRBJ1-2 gives the full variable domain: EPEVTQTPSHQVTQMGQEVILRCVPISNHLYFYWYRQILGQKVEFLVSFYNNEISEKSEIFDDQFSVERPDGSNFTLKIRSTKLEDSAMYFCASSRDRGTNYGYTFGSGTRLTVV.

The chain combines TRBV2 with TRBJ2-5, with D perhaps assigned TRBD1 or TRBD2 (5 bases each). The CDR3 runs to 13 residues. Per germline, CDR1 SNHLY and CDR2 FYNNEI. V lost 10 bases and J lost 1, with 13 bases in between. CDR3 DNA sequence: TGTGCCACCGGGACGGTGGTCCAAGAGACCCAGTACTTC. Protein product: CATGTVVQETQYF. Together with reference TRBV2 and TRBJ2-5, the CDR3 gives the full variable domain: EPEVTQTPSHQVTQMGQEVILRCVPISNHLYFYWYRQILGQKVEFLVSFYNNEISEKSEIFDDQFSVERPDGSNFTLKIRSTKLEDSAMYFCATGTVVQETQYFGPGTRLLVL.

The rearrangement links TRBV19 to TRBJ2-3; D gene ambiguous. Trimming removed 10 bases from V and 2 bases from J, with 13 bases in between. CDR3 length equals 13 residues. CDR1 is LNHDA and CDR2 is SQIVND in the germline V gene (reference sequence). This CDR3 reads CATRVVPTDTQYF. The CDR3, as DNA: TGTGCCACTCGAGTCGTACCCACAGATACGCAGTATTTT.

This clonotype has only a few counts. This chain links TRBV7-9 with TRBJ2-2, with 9 nucleotides matching TRBD1. V lost 3 bases and J lost 6; bases outside the gene matches: 8. Looked up from germline, CDR1 is SEHNR and CDR2 is FQNEAQ (reference sequence). The CDR3 extends over 16 amino acids. The CDR3 coding sequence is TGTGCCAGCAGCTTCTGGGACAGGGTATGGTCCGGGGAGCTGTTTTTT. The encoded protein is CASSFWDRVWSGELFF.

This clonotype has more than one count but fewer than ten. The rearrangement uses TRBV9 and TRBJ2-5; TRBD2 matches at 10 bases. Per the germline V gene, CDR1 is SGDLS and CDR2 is YYNGEE. V lost 0 bases, J lost 1 base, and 3 bases stayed unmatched. The CDR3 totals 16 residues. CDR3 bases: TGTGCCAGCAGCGTAGTTTGGACTAGCGGCCAAGAGACCCAGTACTTC. Its translation is CASSVVWTSGQETQYF.

About this clonotype: A read error may produce the germline difference seen at one junction end. J is TRBJ1-1 and V is TRBV10-3; D is undetermined. Germline values: CDR1 ENHRY, CDR2 SYGVKD. This CDR3 has 14 residues. Here the CDR3 DNA reads TGTGCCAGCAGTGAATCAGCAGCGAACACTGAAGCTTTCTTT. It translates to CASSESAANTEAFF.

This clonotype has just a few counts. The J gene is TRBJ1-1, the V gene TRBV29-1; TRBD1 matches 10 bases. V trimming: 7 bases; J trimming: 2 bases; junction bases outside the gene matches: 4. This CDR3 is 13 amino acids long. CDR1 is SQVTM, CDR2 ANQGSEA, per germline. The CDR3 DNA reads TGCAGCGGGGGACAGGGGAGCAACACTGAAGCTTTCTTT. Its protein is CSGGQGSNTEAFF.

This clonotype was counted a single time. The chain is built from TRBV11-1 and TRBJ1-6; no clear D gene. The CDR3 totals 15 residues. The germline gives CDR1 SGHAT, CDR2 FQDESV (reference sequence). Trimming took 8 bases from V and 3 from J, leaving 14 bases between them. Here the CDR3 reads CASPPRANYNSPLHF. The CDR3 region has the DNA TGTGCCAGCCCCCCGCGAGCGAACTATAATTCACCCCTCCACTTT.

V gene TRBV12-3 or TRBV12-4 combines with J gene TRBJ2-5; 7 bases map to TRBD2. The CDR3 consists of 14 residues. Trimming cost V 6 bases and J 2 bases; bases outside gene matches: 6. Here the CDR3 reads CASRNGGGQETQYF. The CDR3 nucleotides read TGTGCCAGCAGGAACGGGGGAGGGCAAGAGACCCAGTACTTC.

In its sample, this clonotype was seen many times. This chain connects TRBV24-1 to TRBJ1-3; D call uncertain. The V end was cut by 3 bases, the J end by 0 bases, with 5 bases between. The germline CDR1 and CDR2 sequences are KGHDR and SFDVKD. This CDR3 is 14 amino acids long. The CDR3 nucleotides read TGTGCCACCAGTGATCTAAACTCTGGAAACACCATATATTTT. This codes for CATSDLNSGNTIYF.

Remarks on this clonotype: The junction shows a germline mismatch at one end, possibly a read error. The CDR3 sequence: CSARTGGITGETQHF. In DNA, the CDR3 is TGCAGTGCGAGAACAGGGGGCATTACCGGGGAGACCCAGCACTTC. This chain joins TRBV20-1 and TRBJ2-5; 9 bases agree with TRBD1. This CDR3 spans 15 amino acids. Germline CDR1 reads DFQATT; CDR2 reads SNEGSKA (reference sequence).

This clonotype was counted ten times or more. The chain links TRBV15 to TRBJ1-6; TRBD1 agrees at 8 bases. CDR3 length: 16 residues. The J segment lost 7 bases and the V segment lost 1 base, leaving 6 bases of the junction unmatched. Germline CDR1 LNHNV, CDR2 YYDKDF (reference sequence). The CDR3 sequence: CATSRGTGSGNSPLHF. The DNA for the CDR3 is TGTGCCACCAGCAGAGGGACAGGGTCAGGAAATTCACCCCTCCACTTT.

The rearrangement joins TRBV12-3 or TRBV12-4 to TRBJ2-7; 8 bases align to TRBD2. CDR3 size: 16 residues. Trimming cost V 5 bases and J 5 bases; bases outside gene matches: 14. CDR3 DNA: TGTGCCAGCAGTCCCCGCCTCGGGAGGGCGCTCCACGAGCAGTACTTC. It encodes CASSPRLGRALHEQYF.

In this sample, this clonotype turned up once. This could be a read error, since a much larger clone is one nucleotide away. V gene TRBV5-6 combines with J gene TRBJ1-6; D might be TRBD1 (6 bases). With 1 base removed from V and 6 bases from J, the gap between germline ends came to 8 bases. This CDR3 has 14 residues. Germline CDR1 reads SGHDT; CDR2 reads YYEEEE. The DNA of the CDR3 is TGTGCCAGCAGCTTGCCAGGGGTTAATTCACCCCTCCACTTT. This codes for CASSLPGVNSPLHF.

This clonotype was detected ten times or more. V gene TRBV10-3 combines with J gene TRBJ2-5; TRBD2 matches at 11 bases. Germline V gene data show CDR1 as ENHRY and CDR2 as SYGVKD. The CDR3 contains 14 residues. The ends lost 5 bases at V and 3 bases at J; junction bases unmatched: 2. CDR3 in amino acids: CAISPTSGEETQYF. The CDR3 DNA follows: TGTGCCATCAGTCCGACTAGCGGGGAAGAGACCCAGTACTTC.

This sequence joins TRBV7-9 and TRBJ1-4; D is unresolved. The CDR3 is 13 amino acids. Per the germline V gene, CDR1 is SEHNR and CDR2 is FQNEAQ (reference sequence). V gave up 5 bases and J gave up 8 bases, with 12 bases separating them. The CDR3 sequence: CASSRPMEEKLFF. As DNA, the CDR3 is TGTGCCAGCAGCCGACCCATGGAGGAAAAACTGTTTTTT.

The V call is TRBV7-3, the J call TRBJ2-3; 10 nucleotides line up with TRBD2. The germline gives CDR1 SGHTA, CDR2 FQGTGA. Germline trimming cut 2 bases from V and 5 bases from J; bases unmatched to any gene: 10. This CDR3 contains 17 residues. The CDR3 protein is CASSLSPSGGWGDTQYF. DNA of the CDR3: TGTGCCAGCAGCTTATCCCCTAGCGGGGGATGGGGAGATACGCAGTATTTT.

The CDR3 region is CASTTEGRSYEQYF. The CDR3 nucleotides read TGTGCCAGCACCACAGAGGGCAGATCCTACGAGCAGTACTTC. The V call is TRBV7-9, the J call TRBJ2-7, with a weak D call TRBD2 (5 bases). Looked up from germline, CDR1 is SEHNR and CDR2 is FQNEAQ (reference sequence). The germline V and J ends were trimmed by 7 bases and 1 base, with 14 bases remaining between them. CDR3 length equals 14 residues.

This clonotype has ten or more counts. This sequence joins TRBV7-9 and TRBJ2-7; TRBD1 matches at 11 bases. The CDR3 spans 14 residues. Losses at the gene ends were 5 bases for V and 3 bases for J; bases not matched to a gene: 3. CDR1 is SEHNR, CDR2 FQNEAQ, per germline (reference sequence). In nucleotides, the CDR3 is TGTGCCAGCAGCCAGGACAGGGGGCTCTACGAGCAGTACTTC. This sequence encodes CASSQDRGLYEQYF.

This clonotype appeared a few times. This rearrangement joins TRBV5-6 to TRBJ2-5; the D is unclear. The CDR3 runs 14 residues. The germline gives CDR1 SGHDT, CDR2 YYEEEE. The V and J ends lost 0 bases and 5 bases respectively, with 11 bases between them. This chain's CDR3 is CASSLALQPETQYF. The CDR3 nucleotides are TGTGCCAGCAGCTTGGCTTTACAGCCGGAGACCCAGTACTTC.

The genes are TRBV4-1 and TRBJ1-1; TRBD1 aligns across 7 bases. Losses at the gene ends were 0 bases for V and 0 bases for J; bases not matched to a gene: 10. Germline V CDR1 and CDR2: MGHRA, YSYEKL. This CDR3 comprises 18 residues. DNA for the CDR3: TGCGCCAGCAGCCAAGATTTGGGACAGACCTATATGAACACTGAAGCTTTCTTT. Translated, it gives CASSQDLGQTYMNTEAFF.

With regard to this clonotype: Possible read error: a much larger clone is one base away. The chain uses TRBV2 and TRBJ1-2; D is uncertain. V lost 5 bases to trimming and J lost 6 bases, with 10 bases between them. CDR3 length: 12 amino acids. The germline CDR1 and CDR2 sequences are SNHLY and FYNNEI. CDR3 nucleotides: TGTGCCAGCAGTCTCTTTGATCATGGCTACACCTTC. It codes for CASSLFDHGYTF.

Ten or more counts support this clonotype. V usage is TRBV2 and J usage is TRBJ1-6; 7 bases agree with TRBD1. The J segment lost 9 bases and the V segment lost 4 bases, leaving 9 bases of the junction unmatched. Germline lookup yields CDR1 SNHLY and CDR2 FYNNEI. This CDR3 region has 15 residues. CDR3 DNA: TGTGCCAGCAGTGTCGGGAGGGGGCGCGGTTCACCCCTCCACTTT. Protein sequence: CASSVGRGRGSPLHF.